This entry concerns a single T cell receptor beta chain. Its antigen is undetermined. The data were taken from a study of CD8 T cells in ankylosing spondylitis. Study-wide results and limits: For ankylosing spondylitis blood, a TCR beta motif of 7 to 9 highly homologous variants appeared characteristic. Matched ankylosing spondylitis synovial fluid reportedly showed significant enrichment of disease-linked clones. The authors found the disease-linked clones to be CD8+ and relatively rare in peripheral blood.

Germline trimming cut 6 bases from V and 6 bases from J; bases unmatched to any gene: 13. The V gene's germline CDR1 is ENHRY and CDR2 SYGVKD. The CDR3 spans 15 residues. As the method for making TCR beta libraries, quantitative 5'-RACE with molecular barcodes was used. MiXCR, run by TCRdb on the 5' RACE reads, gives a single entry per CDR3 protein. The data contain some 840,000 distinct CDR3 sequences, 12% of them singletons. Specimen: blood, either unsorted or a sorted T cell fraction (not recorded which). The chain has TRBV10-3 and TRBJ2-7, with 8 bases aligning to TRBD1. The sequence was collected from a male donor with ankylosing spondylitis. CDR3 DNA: TGTGCCATCAGCCGGGGCTTAACAGGGGGAAGCGAGCAGTACTTC. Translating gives CAISRGLTGGSEQYF.